This paragraph reports one TCR beta chain. The CDR3 end falls 3 residues outside the read, so it is completed with the germline J gene. The sample comes from a study of T cells in women clearing cervical HPV infection. Study in general: Control women cleared a single incident HPV16 infection within 12 months. With HLA typing for only a few women, HLA confounding remains possible.

MY09/MY11 PCR detected cervical HPV DNA; dot-blot assigned genotypes. The CDR3 spans 15 residues. The germline V gene has CDR1 SGHTA and CDR2 FQGTGA. TCRdb's table, derived via immunoSEQ multiplex PCR, lists solely in-frame clones and lacks some. The repertoire table contains fewer than 25,000 clones. The rearrangement links TRBV7-3 to TRBJ2-3, with 9 bases that match TRBD2. The TCR sequence derives from a woman between 18 and 75 years old with a cervical HPV16 infection that either progressed to CIN3+ or cleared (not recorded which). The material sequenced was blood buffy coat. This CDR3 reads CASSLLAGMFETQYF. CDR3 bases read: TGTGCCAGCAGCTTGCTAGCGGGAATGTTTGAGACG.